The rows below give T cell receptor beta chains drawn from one sample of a study of blood T cell repertoires in COVID-19. Using immunoSEQ multiplex PCR, the repertoire was profiled, and TCRdb retains in-frame clones only, with some absent. The table records under 200,000 clones, about four fifths of them present only once. Sequenced material: peripheral blood. The receptors stem from a man in his forties who had recovered from COVID-19. Both conserved end residues are part of each CDR3. A D gene is named only where the DNA matches it firmly. Where a row states a size, it is once, few, many or the class of an expanded clone; other rows omit it.

abundance,j_gene,d_gene,v_gene,CDR3aa,CDR3nt
-,TRBJ2-2,TRBD1,TRBV6-5,CASSPVRTGTGELFF,TGTGCCAGCAGTCCCGTCCGGACAGGGACCGGGGAGCTGTTTTTT
-,TRBJ1-2,-,TRBV15,CATRAGDFNYGYTF,TGTGCCACTCGGGCGGGAGATTTTAACTATGGCTACACCTTC
-,TRBJ2-1,-,TRBV18,CASSSSEYNEQFF,TGTGCCAGCTCCTCGTCGGAGTACAATGAGCAGTTCTTC
-,TRBJ2-1,TRBD2,TRBV6-4,CASSVGASGGTYNEQFF,TGTGCCAGCAGTGTAGGGGCTAGCGGGGGGACCTACAATGAGCAGTTCTTC
-,TRBJ1-4,-,TRBV2,CASSTGQDEKLFF,TGTGCCAGCAGTACAGGACAAGATGAAAAACTGTTTTTT
-,TRBJ1-1,-,TRBV12-3/TRBV12-4,CASSLRENTEAFF,TGTGCCAGCAGTCTCAGGGAGAACACTGAAGCTTTCTTT
-,TRBJ2-1,TRBD2,TRBV11-2,CASSLGWRGRDNEQFF,TGTGCCAGCAGCCTTGGATGGCGGGGGAGAGACAATGAGCAGTTCTTC
-,TRBJ1-2,-,TRBV7-2,CASSANLANYGYTF,TGTGCCAGCAGCGCCAACCTAGCTAACTATGGCTACACCTTC
-,TRBJ2-3,TRBD2,TRBV3-1/TRBV3-2,CASSQVDGRAGSTQYF,TGTGCCAGCAGCCAAGTAGACGGGAGGGCCGGTTCTACGCAGTATTTT
-,TRBJ1-2,TRBD1,TRBV4-2,CASSPGQGNYGYTF,TGTGCCAGCAGCCCAGGACAGGGGAACTATGGCTACACCTTC
-,TRBJ1-2,-,TRBV6-5,CASSSTGIYGYTF,TGTGCCAGCAGCTCAACAGGGATCTATGGCTACACCTTC
-,TRBJ2-4,TRBD1,TRBV28,CASSTRQGMANIQYF,TGTGCCAGCAGTACCCGACAGGGAATGGCAAACATTCAGTACTTC
-,TRBJ2-7,-,TRBV30,CAWAGIYEQYF,TGTGCCTGGGCCGGGATTTACGAGCAGTACTTC
-,TRBJ2-3,-,TRBV6-2/TRBV6-3,CASSYFTGSPFTDTQYF,TGTGCCAGCAGTTACTTCACAGGGAGCCCCTTCACAGATACGCAGTATTTT
-,TRBJ1-2,TRBD1,TRBV18,CASSDRDGYGYTF,TGTGCCAGCTCCGACAGGGATGGCTATGGCTACACCTTC
once,TRBJ1-2,-,TRBV29-1,CSGLQSNYGYTF,TGCAGCGGCCTACAGTCAAACTATGGCTACACCTTC
-,TRBJ2-7,TRBD1,TRBV3-1/TRBV3-2,CASSKATGYEQYF,TGTGCCAGCAGCAAGGCGACAGGGTACGAGCAGTACTTC
-,TRBJ2-2,TRBD1,TRBV28,CASSHPWTGSGELFF,TGTGCCAGCAGTCACCCCTGGACAGGGTCCGGGGAGCTGTTTTTT
-,TRBJ2-7,-,TRBV7-2,CASSLRASSSYEQYF,TGTGCCAGCAGCTTAAGAGCGTCGAGCTCCTACGAGCAGTACTTC
few,TRBJ2-1,-,TRBV7-9,CASSTKDRTNEQFF,TGTGCCAGCAGCACCAAGGACAGAACGAATGAGCAGTTCTTC
-,TRBJ1-3,-,TRBV5-4,CASSTGETGNTIYF,TGTGCCAGCAGCACCGGAGAAACTGGAAACACCATATATTTT
few,TRBJ2-7,-,TRBV13,CASSLGQENEQYF,TGTGCCAGCAGCTTAGGACAGGAAAACGAGCAGTACTTC
-,TRBJ2-3,TRBD2,TRBV27,CASSSLAGTDTQYF,TGTGCCAGCAGTTCCCTAGCGGGCACAGATACGCAGTATTTT
-,TRBJ2-5,TRBD2,TRBV5-5,CASSPPGLAWETQYF,TGTGCCAGCAGCCCCCCGGGACTAGCGTGGGAGACCCAGTACTTC
-,TRBJ2-7,TRBD2,TRBV9,CASSLGAGTSYEQYF,TGTGCCAGCAGCCTCGGAGCGGGAACTTCCTACGAGCAGTACTTC
-,TRBJ2-5,TRBD1,TRBV18,CASWGQTQETQYF,TGTGCCAGCTGGGGACAGACTCAAGAGACCCAGTACTTC
-,TRBJ2-2,TRBD2,TRBV19,CASSIPGRDTGELFF,TGTGCCAGTAGTATACCAGGGAGGGACACCGGGGAGCTGTTTTTT
-,TRBJ2-3,-,TRBV6-1,CASSEGGIADTQYF,TGTGCCAGCAGTGAAGGGGGCATAGCAGATACGCAGTATTTT
once,TRBJ2-1,-,TRBV2,CASSEFGGETYNEQFF,TGTGCCAGCAGTGAGTTTGGCGGGGAGACTTACAATGAGCAGTTCTTC
few,TRBJ2-5,-,TRBV7-9,CASSLTSSGLQETQYF,TGTGCCAGCAGCTTAACGAGTAGCGGACTCCAAGAGACCCAGTACTTC
-,TRBJ2-2,-,TRBV3-1/TRBV3-2,CASSHTNTGELFF,TGTGCCAGCAGCCACACGAACACCGGGGAGCTGTTTTTT
-,TRBJ1-6,-,TRBV19,CASSIAEGSSPLHF,TGTGCCAGTAGTATCGCGGAGGGAAGTTCACCCCTCCACTTT
-,TRBJ2-7,-,TRBV29-1,CSVEGINSYEQYF,TGCAGCGTTGAGGGCATAAACTCCTACGAGCAGTACTTC
-,TRBJ2-7,-,TRBV7-2,CASSFPEDYEQYF,TGTGCCAGCAGCTTTCCAGAAGACTACGAGCAGTACTTC
-,TRBJ2-7,TRBD2,TRBV27,CASWGLADEQYF,TGTGCCAGCTGGGGACTAGCTGACGAGCAGTACTTC
-,TRBJ1-5,-,TRBV16,CASQNAGQPQHF,TGTGCCAGCCAAAACGCAGGTCAGCCCCAGCATTTT
-,TRBJ2-2,-,TRBV7-9,CASSLAGNTGELFF,TGTGCCAGCAGCTTAGCCGGGAACACCGGGGAGCTGTTTTTT
-,TRBJ2-7,TRBD2,TRBV20-1,CSASTGLAGGVDEQYF,TGCAGTGCTAGTACCGGACTAGCGGGAGGGGTAGACGAGCAGTACTTC
-,TRBJ2-1,TRBD1,TRBV6-5,CASSKGQLYNEQFF,TGTGCCAGCAGCAAGGGACAGCTCTACAATGAGCAGTTCTTC
-,TRBJ1-6,-,TRBV27,CASSNPRGGSSPLHF,TGTGCCAGCAGTAACCCGAGGGGGGGGAGTTCACCCCTCCACTTT
-,TRBJ2-7,TRBD1,TRBV6-1,CASSDPRDRAVHEQYF,TGTGCCAGCAGTGACCCCCGGGACAGAGCGGTTCACGAGCAGTACTTC
-,TRBJ2-6,-,TRBV9,CASSGGAGANVLTF,TGTGCCAGCAGCGGGGGGGCTGGGGCCAACGTCCTGACTTTC
-,TRBJ2-7,-,TRBV7-2,CASSFRPLDDEQYF,TGTGCCAGCAGCTTTAGACCACTAGACGACGAGCAGTACTTC
-,TRBJ1-1,TRBD1,TRBV10-1,CASSETDRVFEAFF,TGCGCCAGCAGTGAGACGGACAGGGTATTTGAAGCTTTCTTT
-,TRBJ1-6,-,TRBV11-2,CASRWGDSPLHF,TGTGCCAGCAGATGGGGGGATTCACCCCTCCACTTT
few,TRBJ1-1,TRBD1,TRBV30,CAWGDRGTEAFF,TGTGCCTGGGGAGACAGGGGCACTGAAGCTTTCTTT